This T cell receptor beta chain was obtained from a study of early T cells in non-severe SARS-CoV-2 infection. Across the whole study: Unsorted whole-blood RNA was sequenced in bulk, leaving chains unpaired. Overall study findings and caveats: There was a bias toward anti-spike CD8 responses in VDJdb matching, which missed private and CD4 specificities.

Researchers tagged individual cDNA molecules with unique molecular identifiers. TCRdb re-derived calls from the 5' RACE reads in MiXCR, one entry per CDR3 protein. The data hold roughly 110,000 distinct CDR3 sequences, with around 10% observed a single time. CDR3 length: 17 residues. Trimming took 3 bases from V and 5 from J, leaving 23 bases between them. CDR1 DFQATT and CDR2 SNEGSKA come from the germline V gene (reference sequence). This clonotype was detected a few times. Its antigen is not identified. What was sequenced was whole blood. The origin of this receptor is an adult who was a healthcare worker with PCR-confirmed SARS-CoV-2 infection or an uninfected control (not recorded which). V usage is TRBV20-1 and J usage is TRBJ1-5; possibly TRBD1 for D (6 bases). CDR3 sequence reads: CSASDLSDSVKYQPQHF. For the CDR3, the DNA is TGCAGTGCTAGCGATTTATCGGACAGTGTGAAGTATCAGCCCCAGCATTTT.